The clone carrying this T cell receptor beta chain was recorded once. Germline trimming cut 5 bases from V and 3 bases from J; bases unmatched to any gene: 5. The CDR3 has 14 amino acids. CDR1 and CDR2 from the germline V gene are MNHEY and SVGEGT. This sample stems from a study of blood T cell repertoires in COVID-19. Turning to the study itself: There were acute and convalescent COVID-19 samples, and they came from the United States, Italy and Spain. PBMCs, B-cell-depleted T cells, or T cells were the source of the cDNA or gDNA that made up the material.

In the original processing: The assay estimated nucleated cells by amplifying reference gene primers. Clones were sequenced by immunoSEQ multiplex PCR, and TCRdb holds only the in-frame ones, with some missing. That table supplies the V and J calls and clone size; D and trimming were determined from the DNA. The table has about 130,000 clones, around 73% seen once. The chain uses TRBV6-2 or TRBV6-3 and TRBJ2-7; 9 bases align to TRBD2. Sequencing was carried out using peripheral blood. The sequence was obtained from a man aged 55 to 70 who had recovered from COVID-19. As DNA, the CDR3 is TGTGCCAGCAGTACCACGACTAGCGGCTACGAGCAGTACTTC. As protein: CASSTTTSGYEQYF.